One and the same sample provided the 2 T cell receptor beta chains below, sequenced in a study of blood T cell repertoires in COVID-19. Sequencing was performed with immunoSEQ multiplex PCR; in TCRdb, only in-frame clones are kept and a portion is missing. The data hold around 71,000 clones, with 65% to 90% observed a single time. Sequencing was performed on peripheral blood. All receptors come from a man younger than 40 with COVID-19, enrolled during active disease.

This rearrangement joins TRBV3-1 (or the pseudogene TRBV3-2) to TRBJ1-5; D may be TRBD1 (5 bases). The V end lost 1 base, the J end lost 6 bases, and 13 bases lay between the germline ends. Germline CDR1 LGHDT, CDR2 YNNKEL (reference sequence). This CDR3 has 15 amino acids. Here the CDR3 reads CASSQGAGIVQPQHF. The CDR3 DNA follows: TGTGCCAGCAGCCAAGGAGCAGGGATAGTTCAGCCCCAGCATTTT.

There are a few counts of this clone. The chain is built from TRBV5-6 and TRBJ2-2, with D tentatively TRBD1 (6 bases). Germline V lookup: CDR1 SGHDT, CDR2 YYEEEE. V shed 4 bases and J shed 6 bases, with 13 bases lying between them. The CDR3 sequence is 14 residues long. The CDR3 DNA reads TGTGCCAGCAGCACCCAGGGGTTCCCCGGGGAGCTGTTTTTT. Its translation is CASSTQGFPGELFF.